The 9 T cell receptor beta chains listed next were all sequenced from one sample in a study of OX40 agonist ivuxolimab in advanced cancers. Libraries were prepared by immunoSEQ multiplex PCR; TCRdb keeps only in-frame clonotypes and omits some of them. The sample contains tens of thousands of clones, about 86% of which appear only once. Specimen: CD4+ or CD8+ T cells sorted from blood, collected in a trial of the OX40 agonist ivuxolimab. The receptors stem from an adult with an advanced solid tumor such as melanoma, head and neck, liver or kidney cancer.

CDR3: CASSNTSGTYNEQFF. CDR3 sequence (DNA): TGTGCCAGCAGCAATACTAGCGGGACCTACAATGAGCAGTTCTTC. The chain has TRBV7-2 and TRBJ2-1, with TRBD2 identical over 10 bases. Looked up from germline, CDR1 is SGHTA and CDR2 is FQGNSA. V lost 5 bases and J lost 2; bases outside the gene matches: 3. This CDR3 is 15 amino acids long.

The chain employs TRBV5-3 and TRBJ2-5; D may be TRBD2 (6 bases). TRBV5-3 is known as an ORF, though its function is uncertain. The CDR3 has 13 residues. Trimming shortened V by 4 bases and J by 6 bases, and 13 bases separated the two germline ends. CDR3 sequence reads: CARSGEARKTQYF. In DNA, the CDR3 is TGTGCCAGAAGCGGGGAGGCGCGGAAGACCCAGTACTTC.

Written as DNA, the CDR3 is TGTGCCAGCTCACGACACCAATCGAGCGACAATGAGCAGTTCTTC. Amino acids: CASSRHQSSDNEQFF. The genes are TRBV18 and TRBJ2-1; D remains ambiguous. V lost 4 bases, J lost 5 bases, and 15 bases lay in between. The CDR3 is 15 amino acids. Germline V CDR1 and CDR2: KGHSH, LQKENI.

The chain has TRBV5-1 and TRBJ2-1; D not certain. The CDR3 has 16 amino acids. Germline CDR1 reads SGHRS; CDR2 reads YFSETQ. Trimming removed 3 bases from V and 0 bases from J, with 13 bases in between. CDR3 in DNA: TGCGCCAGCAGCTCAAGACTTACAAGCTCCTACAATGAGCAGTTCTTC. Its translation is CASSSRLTSSYNEQFF.

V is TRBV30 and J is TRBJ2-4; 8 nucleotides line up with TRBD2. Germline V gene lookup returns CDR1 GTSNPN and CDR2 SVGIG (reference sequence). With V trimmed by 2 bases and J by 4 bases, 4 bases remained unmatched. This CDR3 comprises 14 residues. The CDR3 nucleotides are TGTGCCTGGAGTAGGAGCGGGAGTAAAAACATTCAGTACTTC. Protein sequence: CAWSRSGSKNIQYF.

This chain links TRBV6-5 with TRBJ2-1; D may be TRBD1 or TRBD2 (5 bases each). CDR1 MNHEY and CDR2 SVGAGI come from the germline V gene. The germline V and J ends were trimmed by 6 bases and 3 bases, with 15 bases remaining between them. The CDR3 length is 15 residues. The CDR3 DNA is TGTGCCAGCAGGGATGGGGGTCCGAACTACAATGAGCAGTTCTTC. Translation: CASRDGGPNYNEQFF.

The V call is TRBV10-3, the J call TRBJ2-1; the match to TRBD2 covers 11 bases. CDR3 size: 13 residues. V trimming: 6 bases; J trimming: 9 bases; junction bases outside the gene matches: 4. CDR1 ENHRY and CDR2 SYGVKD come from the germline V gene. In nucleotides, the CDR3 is TGTGCCATCAGCTCCCTAGCGGGAGGTGAGCAGTTCTTC. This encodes CAISSLAGGEQFF.

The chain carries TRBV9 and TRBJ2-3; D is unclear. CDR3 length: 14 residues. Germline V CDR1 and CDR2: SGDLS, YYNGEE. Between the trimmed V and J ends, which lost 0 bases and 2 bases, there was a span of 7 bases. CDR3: CASSVGHDTDTQYF. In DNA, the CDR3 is TGTGCCAGCAGCGTAGGCCATGACACAGATACGCAGTATTTT.

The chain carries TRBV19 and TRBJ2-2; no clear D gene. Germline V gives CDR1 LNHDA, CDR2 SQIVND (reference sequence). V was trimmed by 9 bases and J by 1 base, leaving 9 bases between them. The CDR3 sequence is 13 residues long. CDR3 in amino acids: CASRRQNTGELFF. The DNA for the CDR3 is TGTGCCAGCAGGCGTCAGAACACCGGGGAGCTGTTTTTT. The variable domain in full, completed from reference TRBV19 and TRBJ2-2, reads DGGITQSPKYLFRKEGQNVTLSCEQNLNHDAMYWYRQDPGQGLRLIYYSQIVNDFQKGDIAEGYSVSREKKESFPLTVTSAQKNPTAFYLCASRRQNTGELFFGEGSRLTVL.